This TCR beta chain was profiled in a study of OX40 agonist ivuxolimab in advanced cancers. Across the whole study: The patients got ivuxolimab, which is an agonistic anti-OX40 (CD134) antibody. Allowance was made for prior anti-PD-1, anti-PD-L1 or anti-CTLA-4 therapy, and roughly 40% had some.

Only in-frame clones appear in the TCRdb table, and some are missing; sequencing was by immunoSEQ multiplex PCR. The repertoire holds under 80,000 clones, with 90% as singletons. This clone was detected once. This clonotype was obtained from an adult with an advanced solid tumor such as melanoma, head and neck, liver or kidney cancer. The source was CD4+ or CD8+ T cells sorted from blood, collected in a trial of the OX40 agonist ivuxolimab.

CDR3 in amino acids: CASSSGQFSGSNEQFF. The CDR3 DNA is TGCGCCAGCAGCTCTGGACAGTTTAGCGGGAGCAATGAGCAGTTCTTC. V usage is TRBV5-1 and J usage is TRBJ2-1; TRBD2 matches at 9 bases. Germline CDR1 is SGHRS and CDR2 is YFSETQ. V was pared by 3 bases and J by 6 bases, with 10 bases of the junction left unmatched. This CDR3 is 16 amino acids long.